The following is a T cell receptor (beta chain) sequence with its context. The antigen it binds to is not known. The input lacks base qualities; no much larger clone sits a single base away. The cohort was made up of roughly 670 healthy bone marrow donors. Cohort members were all nominally healthy when sampled, although unrecorded immune exposures were likely present. The donor tested CMV seropositive, placing the donor among the 289 seropositive members of the cohort. Each donor provided a peripheral blood sample, and peripheral blood mononuclear cells were used for TCR beta sequencing. The Qiagen DNeasy Blood Extraction Kit was used to extract genomic DNA from the blood cell samples. Receptor amplification or capture employed the immunoSEQ multiplex PCR assay. For the multiplex PCR, a mixture combining 60 forward primers for TCR Vbeta segments and 13 reverse primers for TCR Jbeta segments was used. The CDR3 region of rearranged TCR beta genes was amplified from genomic DNA by a multiplex PCR assay. The Illumina HiSeq System was used to sequence the amplified TCR beta libraries as 87-base-pair reads. Per the authors' processing: Across the roughly 670 repertoires, a later analysis counted tens of millions of unique TCR beta chains, roughly 11 million of which were shared by at least two donors. A nearest-neighbor algorithm error-corrected the raw reads and collapsed the reads into unique sequences, merging closely related sequences to remove PCR and sequencing errors. CDR3 sequences were aligned to IMGT reference sequences to assign V, D and J gene segments. For a sequence to be retained, a match of at least six nucleotides to both a V gene segment and a J gene segment was required. A rearrangement was called productive if the CDR3 had no stop codons and remained in frame with V and J, and every other rearrangement was called non-productive. Following IMGT convention, CDR3 was defined as the stretch from the second conserved V-encoded cysteine to the conserved J-encoded phenylalanine. The earlier analysis of roughly 590 of the donors excluded sequences that lacked an unambiguous match to a single V gene segment. In an earlier analysis of 587 of the donors, a V segment was called functional when productive rearrangements were above 56.7%, and segregating when the standard deviation between donors exceeded 5%. A statistical classification framework was developed to diagnose cytomegalovirus status using the catalog of TCR beta chain sequences. In a later analysis, V and J genes were assigned by comparing TCR nucleotide sequences against IMGT/GENE-DB human TR gene sequences. In a later analysis, CDR3 sequences and most-parsimonious VDJ recombination scenarios were assigned using the TCRdist pipeline. In a later analysis, every TCR beta chain was defined by the combination of its CDR3 amino acid sequence and its V-gene family, and reads without a unique V-gene family were dropped. In a later analysis, some 600 highly shared, low-generation-probability nucleotide sequences were removed to address suspected cross-contamination and a sequencing artifact. A later analysis calculated a clonal expansion index for each public chain from normalized within-repertoire ranks of inferred template counts. A later analysis computed generation probabilities with a VDJ recombination model fitted to out-of-frame rearrangements, and checked the results against IGoR. A later analysis scored TCR-TCR, TCR-HLA and TCR-CMV co-occurrence with hypergeometric tests, applying a repertoire-size bias correction to TCR pairs. In a later analysis, false discovery rates were estimated by permuting HLA or CMV assignments 20 times. A later analysis grouped co-occurring TCRs with DBSCAN, adding TCRdist sequence similarity when clustering within HLA-allele-positive subsets. Repertoires with fewer than 30,000 or more than 120,000 public chains were left out of co-occurrence clustering, as were about 5 repertoires with anomalous nucleotide sharing. TCRdb limited this immuneACCESS table to in-frame rearrangements with V and J called. A share of clones is missing; checked studies link under half to unresolved V genes, and the rest is unexplained. The V and J calls and clone size are taken from that table; D and trimming were inferred from the DNA. The sample yields 75,000 to 100,000 clones; about 80% were counted once. The leading ten clones occupy approximately 15% of the sample.

This entry belongs to a study of cytomegalovirus exposure and HLA in healthy donors (dated by TCRdb to the late 2010s). About the full investigation: In an earlier analysis of fewer than 750 of the donors, 250 to 350 Gb of sequence data and 100 million or so unique TCR beta sequences from about 190 million T cells were reported. An early release that covered fewer than 750 HLA-typed donors contained 300 to 350 gigabases of sequencing data and approximately 85 million unique TCR sequences. Among the roughly 390 genotyped donors, about 85% belonged to the genetic ancestry cluster associated with self-reported Caucasian donors. The aim of the study was to test whether cataloging public T cell receptors could identify signatures of past pathogen exposure. Using immunosequencing, the study profiled T cell repertoires from 666 subjects and related those repertoires to cytomegalovirus serostatus. In addition to the first cohort of about 650 subjects, a separate validation cohort of around 110 different subjects was used. To predict cytomegalovirus infection status, the study brought together high-throughput TCR immunosequencing, statistical association of individual TCRs with disease status, and machine learning. In a later analysis, previously published TCR beta repertoires from about 640 donors were re-analyzed and high-resolution HLA genotyping was added so that TCR occurrence patterns could be studied. Rather than drawing on any new phenotypic data, the later analysis identified candidate immune exposures from TCR beta sequences and the way those sequences occurred across donors. An earlier analysis of some 600 of the donors applied high-throughput TCR beta sequencing to assess whether each TCR beta V gene segment acted as functional or pseudogenic. Donor age, sex, ethnicity and CMV serostatus were compiled alongside the repertoire data. Genome-wide SNP genotypes for about three fifths of the roughly 670 donors were used in a later genetic analysis, which treated that subset as a discovery cohort. Every discovery cohort repertoire had been produced on one sequencing platform. Class I and class II HLA loci were covered by the typing at four-digit resolution. The number of donors typed differed by locus, with 629-630 for A, B, C, DRB1 and DQB1, more than 500 for DQA1, 606 for DPA1, and about 450 for DPB1. Roughly 5 DR-DQ haplotypes were handled as single units for association and clustering because linkage in the cohort was strong. Among 398 genotyped donors of the cohort, an average of approximately 240,000 unique TCR beta nucleotide sequences were sequenced per donor, around 20% of them non-productive.

The paper's findings and limits, for the study overall: Immune exposure information for the cohort was limited to CMV serostatus. According to a later genetic analysis, donors in an Asian-associated ancestry cluster had fewer N-insertions in productive TCRs than the roughly 700-donor mean. Roughly uniform sequencing depth across donors was assumed in presence/absence analyses, although this assumption may not hold. Linkage disequilibrium might explain the correlated functional status among segregating V segments, but an unknown experimental factor could not be ruled out. It was suggested by the authors that the approach could potentially be generalized to other disease states and immunological phenotypes. The study gave a list of some 150 TCR beta chains associated with cytomegalovirus. In a later analysis, TCR association rates were found to vary across HLA loci, with the most associated TCRs seen for DRB1 alleles and the fewest for HLA-C alleles. In a later analysis, several top co-occurrence clusters were reported to appear linked to parvovirus B19, influenza, CMV and Epstein-Barr virus. While some public TCRs were present in many individuals, most TCR sequences turned up only very rarely across donors. When HLA alleles, especially DR and DQ, strongly co-occurred, TCR associations were difficult to assign to individual alleles. In a later analysis, around 17,000 TCR beta sequences were associated with specific HLA alleles at a false discovery rate of 0.05. Because HLA typing was missing for some donors at each locus, association tests included only the typed subset. A cluster of highly shared sequence variants was judged likely to represent a technical artifact of the sequencing pipeline. A further reported finding was that TCR beta sequences accurately predicted the HLA-A and HLA-B alleles for most subjects in the first cohort. Most CMV-associated TCR beta chains appeared to be HLA-restricted in a later analysis, and the HLA associations seemed to be driven largely by CMV exposure. In an earlier analysis of some 640 of the donors, most TCR beta V segments were observed in productive rearrangements about 87% or about 30% of the time, broadly matching IMGT annotations. The earlier analysis of approximately 590 of the donors excluded seventeen rarely observed V segments, including chromosome 9 orphons, because counts were too low. This cohort had only TCR beta chains sequenced, and the lack of alpha or paired-chain data limited which features could be detected. A later genetic analysis associated a missense DCLRE1C variant with V-gene and J-gene trimming of TCR beta chains, and an independent cohort replicated the association. Three of the identified cytomegalovirus-associated TCR beta chains were confirmed in vitro to be specific for cytomegalovirus antigens. The classifier was reported to diagnose cytomegalovirus status with high specificity and sensitivity in both the original and validation cohorts. In a later analysis, HLA-associated TCR beta chains showed more clonal expansion and lower generation probabilities than non-associated chains that were equally common.

The source material was PBMCs. The sequence derives from a man in his fifties or sixties in good health and CMV-seropositive.

The CDR3 loop reads CASSEIPQGGKNIQYF. The DNA is TGTGCCAGCAGTGAAATACCTCAGGGAGGGAAAAACATTCAGTACTTC. The chain couples TRBV6-1 to TRBJ2-4, and TRBD2 matches 7 of the central bases. The germline V gene yields MNHNS for CDR1 and SASEGT for CDR2. The CDR3 measures 16 amino acids from cysteine to phenylalanine. Here the CDR3 DNA is all that survives: 48 bases in frame from base 1. Unmatched junction bases come to 8, with V trimmed by 2 bases and J by 4 bases.